This T cell receptor beta chain was retrieved from a study of shared clonotypes between healthy human individuals. Notes on the study in general: The study generally estimated greater richness for naive than memory subsets. Naive CD4 clonotypes were shared across several donors at 4.5% to 6%.

J was trimmed by 2 bases and V by 7 bases; bases with no gene match: 1. The CDR3 contains 11 residues. In germline, CDR1 is SQVTM, CDR2 ANQGSEA. This clone was observed once. Its antigen remains unknown. In the same sample, other DNA sequences code for this CDR3. The assay used deep level. In the authors' workflow: Junction-only sequences without quality scores came from ImmunoSEQ, so filtering differed. Sequenced by immunoSEQ multiplex PCR; TCRdb stores in-frame clones only, minus some. The D gene and trimming were derived from the DNA, and the V and J assignments and clone size from that table. The table shows about 2.2 million clones, with approximately 94% occurring only once. Only CD45RO-negative cells positively selected for CCR7 counted as naive CD8 cells, so terminally differentiated effector memory CD45RA+ cells were excluded.

The sequenced sample was naive CD8+ T cells from PBMCs. The J gene is TRBJ2-7, the V gene TRBV29-1; 8 bases align to TRBD1. The source of this sequence is a man in his late teens or twenties in good health. Some clones in this sample may be carry-over from other donors' samples. Written as DNA, the CDR3 is TGCAGCGCAGGGGGCACCTACGAGCAGTACTTC. Its translation: CSAGGTYEQYF.